This T cell receptor (beta chain) is drawn from a study of patients and donors after allogeneic stem cell transplantation. TCRdb independently ran MiXCR on the RT-PCR reads; one entry per CDR3 protein. The table records about 110,000 distinct CDR3 sequences, over 30% of them present only once. Germline V CDR1 and CDR2: SEHNR, FQNEAQ (reference sequence). Trimming left V 0 bases short and J 4 bases short, with 20 bases between. CDR3 length: 18 residues. V usage is TRBV7-9 and J usage is TRBJ2-3, with a weak D call TRBD2 (6 bases). The TCR originated in a human donor who was either an allogeneic HSCT recipient or a stem cell or donor lymphocyte infusion donor (not recorded which). It is not recorded whose cells these are; they may come from a transplant donor. The source material was blood, either unsorted or a sorted T cell fraction (not recorded which). CDR3 loop: CASSLAGDSSRGADTQYF. CDR3 nucleotides: TGTGCCAGCAGCTTAGCGGGGGACTCTTCCCGCGGGGCAGATACGCAGTATTTT.